Listed below are T cell receptor beta chains from one sample, sequenced in a study of response to subunit inactivated influenza vaccine. TCRdb re-called the RT-PCR reads through MiXCR, storing one row per CDR3 protein. The sample yields more than 700,000 distinct CDR3 sequences, 21% seen once. The input for sequencing was PBMCs from blood, taken more than 4 days after vaccination. The receptors were sampled from a man aged 45-60 years who received an inactivated influenza vaccine. The CDR3 runs from the conserved cysteine through the conserved F or W. Each record gives: clone size, J gene, V gene, D gene, CDR3 protein. D genes are given only for firm matches. The size field is filled for only some rows; it gives once, few, many or a size class.

NA | TRBJ2-4 | TRBV5-6 | NA | CASSLGRPGNIQYF
NA | TRBJ1-2 | TRBV20-1 | NA | CSARAGTLDYGYTF
NA | TRBJ1-2 | TRBV11-2 | TRBD1 | CASSLVGGDRGPLRYGYTF
NA | TRBJ2-7 | TRBV20-1 | TRBD1 | CSAPTGGFYEQYF
few | TRBJ1-5 | TRBV5-6 | NA | CASSIQGAPGQPQHF
NA | TRBJ2-5 | TRBV3-1 | TRBD2 | CASSQDGTSIETQYF
few | TRBJ2-2 | TRBV7-9 | NA | CASSPLGSANTGELFF
NA | TRBJ1-2 | TRBV5-6 | NA | CASSPGPRTPYGYTF
NA | TRBJ2-7 | TRBV4-1 | NA | CASSQDPSAWGEQYF
NA | TRBJ2-7 | TRBV5-6 | TRBD1 | CASSGPGQGALYYEQYF
NA | TRBJ2-7 | TRBV11-2 | TRBD2 | CASSLGNSGSSFYEQYF
NA | TRBJ2-1 | TRBV5-1 | TRBD2 | CASSFLRTSGTNEHFF
few | TRBJ2-4 | TRBV29-1 | NA | CSVAGRAKNIQYF
NA | TRBJ1-4 | TRBV6-1 | NA | CASSRDRWREKLFF
few | TRBJ2-7 | TRBV12-3/TRBV12-4 | TRBD1 | CASSKGTGTYEQYF
NA | TRBJ2-5 | TRBV6-1 | NA | CASSILPGFKETQYF
NA | TRBJ2-3 | TRBV18 | NA | CASSPYLPVTDTQYF
NA | TRBJ2-2 | TRBV11-1 | TRBD2 | CASSSTRTSGPSNTGELFF
NA | TRBJ2-7 | TRBV11-2 | TRBD1 | CASSPWDRGWYEQYF
NA | TRBJ2-7 | TRBV10-1 | NA | CASSESQVRPYEQYF
NA | TRBJ2-1 | TRBV11-3 | NA | CASSLDSRTEQFF
NA | TRBJ2-7 | TRBV7-2 | TRBD1 | CASSTGQGTGYEQYF
few | TRBJ2-2 | TRBV10-3 | TRBD2 | CAINKAGASNTGELFF
NA | TRBJ2-5 | TRBV7-8 | NA | CASSRRSGQETQYF
NA | TRBJ2-7 | TRBV7-9 | NA | CASSNAGTPASSGYF